This TCR beta chain was sequenced during a study of OX40 agonist ivuxolimab in advanced cancers. Study-wide results and limits: Determination of antigen specificity was not performed for the expanded peripheral T cells. Researchers report that CD8+ T cells had, on average, more expanded clones than CD4+.

To note about this clone: Antigen: not known.

The germline CDR1 and CDR2 sequences are LNHNV and YYDKDF (reference sequence). The CDR3 is 15 amino acids. Trimming took 3 bases from V and 0 from J, leaving 11 bases between them. This table comes from immunoSEQ multiplex PCR, and its TCRdb copy is limited to in-frame clones, with some not included. The sample gives 65,000 to 85,000 clones, approximately 84% of which show up once; 2% to 2.5% is in the top ten. The sequencing used CD4+ or CD8+ T cells sorted from blood, collected in a trial of the OX40 agonist ivuxolimab. The rearrangement links TRBV15 to TRBJ1-1; D may be TRBD1 (5 bases). This TCR was sampled from an adult with an advanced solid tumor such as melanoma, head and neck, liver or kidney cancer. In DNA form, the CDR3 reads TGTGCCACCAGCAGCCCTCAGGGCCTGAACACTGAAGCTTTCTTT. As protein: CATSSPQGLNTEAFF.